The 27 T cell receptor beta chains in this list originate from one sample, sequenced in a study of CD8 T cells in ankylosing spondylitis. TCRdb independently ran MiXCR on the 5' RACE reads; one entry per CDR3 protein. The sample yields just over 150,000 distinct CDR3 sequences, around 17% seen once. The specimen was blood, either unsorted or a sorted T cell fraction (not recorded which). The origin of the receptors is a male donor with ankylosing spondylitis or in good health (not recorded which).

The chain couples TRBV30 to TRBJ1-2; a weak D match, TRBD1 (5 bases). V dropped 1 base and J dropped 6 bases, with 9 bases sitting between them. The CDR3 runs to 12 residues. Germline loops: CDR1 GTSNPN, CDR2 SVGIG (reference sequence). As DNA, the CDR3 is TGTGCCTGGAGTGAAACGGGGCATGGCTACACCTTC. Its protein product is CAWSETGHGYTF.

The chain recombines TRBV7-6 with TRBJ1-4, with 7 bases fitting TRBD1. The junction had 3 bases not matched to a gene; V was cut back by 5 bases and J by 0 bases. Germline V lookup: CDR1 SGHVS, CDR2 FNYEAQ. CDR3 length: 15 amino acids. This CDR3 reads CASSGTVATNEKLFF. DNA for the CDR3: TGTGCCAGCAGCGGGACAGTAGCAACTAATGAAAAACTGTTTTTT.

The V gene is TRBV7-7, the J gene TRBJ2-7, with 9 bases identical to TRBD1. This CDR3 contains 14 residues. Germline CDR1 reads SSHAT; CDR2 reads FNYEAQ (reference sequence). Trimming at V came to 5 bases and at J to 2 bases, leaving 4 bases not matched to a gene. The chain's CDR3 is CASSPDRGAYEQYF. In DNA form, the CDR3 reads TGTGCCAGCAGCCCGGACAGGGGCGCCTACGAGCAGTACTTC.

The rearrangement links TRBV20-1 to TRBJ1-5; 7 bases fit TRBD1. Trimming cost V 1 base and J 5 bases; bases outside gene matches: 2. The germline CDR1 and CDR2 sequences are DFQATT and SNEGSKA (reference sequence). The CDR3 covers 13 residues. Written as DNA, the CDR3 is TGCAGTGCTAGAGTTACAGGGGATCAGCCCCAGCATTTT. Translated, it gives CSARVTGDQPQHF.

At least ten counts were recorded for this clonotype. The chain employs TRBV20-1 and TRBJ2-2; no clear D. Germline CDR1 is DFQATT and CDR2 is SNEGSKA (reference sequence). Trimming pared 4 bases from V and 10 bases from J, leaving 16 bases between. This CDR3 comprises 13 residues. CDR3 in amino acids: CSAKAGVVVELFF. Written as DNA, the CDR3 is TGCAGTGCTAAAGCTGGGGTGGTCGTGGAGCTGTTTTTT.

The chain uses TRBV3-1 and TRBJ2-2; tentative D call: TRBD2 (6 bases). This CDR3 has 15 amino acids. V lost 4 bases and J 6 bases, leaving 15 bases between the germline ends. The germline V gene encodes CDR1 LGHDT and CDR2 YNNKEL (reference sequence). CDR3 sequence: CASSLGTRRPGELFF. The DNA of the CDR3 is TGTGCCAGCAGCCTGGGGACTCGTCGACCCGGGGAGCTGTTTTTT.

Here the CDR3 DNA reads TGTGCCAGTAGTATGACAGGGGGATACGTCGATGAAAAACTGTTTTTT. Its translation: CASSMTGGYVDEKLFF. The chain recombines TRBV19 with TRBJ1-4; 9 bases are a match to TRBD1. V shed 3 bases and J 6 bases; nucleotides not matched to a gene: 8. Germline V lookup: CDR1 LNHDA, CDR2 SQIVND (reference sequence). CDR3 length equals 16 residues. Full variable domain (missing parts from reference TRBV19 and TRBJ1-4): DGGITQSPKYLFRKEGQNVTLSCEQNLNHDAMYWYRQDPGQGLRLIYYSQIVNDFQKGDIAEGYSVSREKKESFPLTVTSAQKNPTAFYLCASSMTGGYVDEKLFFGSGTQLSVL.

About this clonotype itself: A much larger clone differs by one base, so this may be a read error. This chain joins TRBV6-1 and TRBJ2-3; D is unclear. The CDR3 has 16 amino acids. The germline gives CDR1 MNHNS, CDR2 SASEGT. Deletions cut 1 base from V and 0 bases from J, with 11 bases between. CDR3 amino acids: CASSEVKGRSTDTQYF. CDR3 DNA: TGTGCCAGCAGTGAAGTCAAAGGGCGTAGCACAGATACGCAGTATTTT.

This clonotype was seen at least ten times. This rearrangement joins TRBV13 to TRBJ2-1; TRBD2 aligns across 7 bases. J was trimmed by 3 bases and V by 0 bases; bases with no gene match: 2. The CDR3 spans 15 residues. Germline-derived CDR1 and CDR2 are PRHDT and FYEKMQ (reference sequence). The CDR3 DNA reads as TGTGCCAGCAGCTTAGGGGGAGGGGACTACAATGAGCAGTTCTTC. As protein: CASSLGGGDYNEQFF.

This clonotype came up many times. The chain is built from TRBV28 and TRBJ2-1; D uncertain. V lost 6 bases and J lost 8, with 11 bases in between. The CDR3 sequence is 12 residues long. The germline V gene encodes CDR1 MDHEN and CDR2 SYDVKM. The CDR3 DNA reads TGTGCCAGCAGCATACGGCCCGATGAGCAGTTCTTC. Its protein is CASSIRPDEQFF.

A few counts support this clonotype. The chain joins TRBV5-1 to TRBJ2-3; TRBD2 matches 14 bases. Germline V lookup: CDR1 SGHRS, CDR2 YFSETQ. This CDR3 region has 18 residues. With V trimmed by 1 base and J by 3 bases, 7 bases remained unmatched. CDR3 coding DNA: TGCGCCAGCAGCTTGTCGCCCGGGACTAGCGGGAGAACAGATACGCAGTATTTT. It specifies CASSLSPGTSGRTDTQYF.

This clonotype appeared a few times. The chain has TRBV28 and TRBJ2-4; TRBD2 matches 7 bases. Germline V gene lookup returns CDR1 MDHEN and CDR2 SYDVKM. J was trimmed by 3 bases and V by 6 bases; bases with no gene match: 8. The length of the CDR3 is 15 residues. CDR3 sequence: CASSRGSLGKNIQYF. In DNA, the CDR3 is TGTGCCAGCAGCCGCGGGAGTTTGGGCAAAAACATTCAGTACTTC.

This clonotype occurred a few times. The chain uses TRBV28 and TRBJ1-1; no reliable D call. The CDR3 runs 17 residues. Trimming shortened V by 8 bases and J by 0 bases, and 22 bases separated the two germline ends. The germline gives CDR1 MDHEN, CDR2 SYDVKM. As DNA, the CDR3 is TGTGCCAGCCCTCCCTTGGTCGGACGGAGTCTGAACACTGAAGCTTTCTTT. Translated: CASPPLVGRSLNTEAFF. Drawing the rest from reference TRBV28 and TRBJ1-1, the complete variable domain is DVKVTQSSRYLVKRTGEKVFLECVQDMDHENMFWYRQDPGLGLRLIYFSYDVKMKEKGDIPEGYSVSREKKERFSLILESASTNQTSMYLCASPPLVGRSLNTEAFFGQGTRLTVV.

This clonotype was recorded at least ten times. This chain uses TRBV5-1 with TRBJ1-5, with no clear D. V lost 4 bases and J 1 base, leaving 15 bases between the germline ends. Germline V lookup: CDR1 SGHRS, CDR2 YFSETQ. This CDR3 region has 16 residues. For the CDR3, the DNA is TGCGCCAGCAGCCTGGGCGAGGGAGGAAGCAATCAGCCCCAGCATTTT. Its protein product is CASSLGEGGSNQPQHF.

The chain has TRBV29-1 and TRBJ2-1, with TRBD1 as a possible D gene (6 bases). This CDR3 has 15 residues. Looked up from germline, CDR1 is SQVTM and CDR2 is ANQGSEA. V lost 5 bases, J lost 0 bases, and 14 bases lay in between. The CDR3 reads CSVSPRGSSYNEQFF. DNA of the CDR3: TGCAGCGTTTCCCCCAGGGGAAGCTCCTACAATGAGCAGTTCTTC.

This clonotype was picked up many times. The rearrangement uses TRBV7-9 and TRBJ1-4; TRBD1 is a possible D gene (5 bases). Germline V gene data show CDR1 as SEHNR and CDR2 as FQNEAQ (reference sequence). This CDR3 region has 14 residues. V gave up 8 bases and J gave up 0 bases, with 10 bases separating them. The DNA of the CDR3 is TGTGCCAGCGGGGGGATTGCAACTAATGAAAAACTGTTTTTT. Protein product: CASGGIATNEKLFF.

This CDR3 reads CASSRRTGNTEAFF. CDR3 nucleotide sequence: TGTGCCAGCTCACGAAGAACAGGGAACACTGAAGCTTTCTTT. The chain uses TRBV18 and TRBJ1-1; D is possibly TRBD1 (5 bases). This CDR3 has 14 residues. CDR1 and CDR2 from the germline V gene are KGHSH and LQKENI. Trimming left V 4 bases short and J 1 base short, with 10 bases between.

This sequence joins TRBV20-1 and TRBJ2-1; a possible D gene is TRBD1 (5 bases). Germline V lookup: CDR1 DFQATT, CDR2 SNEGSKA (reference sequence). The CDR3 is 15 amino acids. Trimming stripped 0 bases from V and 7 bases from J, with 16 bases between. This chain's CDR3 is CSARDEKGLGNEQFF. CDR3 coding DNA: TGCAGTGCTAGAGATGAAAAGGGGCTGGGGAATGAGCAGTTCTTC.

This clonotype has only a few counts. The rearrangement uses TRBV7-3 and TRBJ2-1; perhaps TRBD2 as D (9 bases). Trimming removed 5 bases at V and 12 bases at J, with 26 bases between. The CDR3 consists of 16 residues. Germline loops: CDR1 SGHTA, CDR2 FQGTGA. CDR3 loop: CASSPRGLAGQWRQFF. The CDR3 coding sequence is TGTGCCAGCAGCCCCAGGGGGCTAGCGGGACAGTGGCGGCAGTTCTTC.

The rearrangement joins TRBV11-2 to TRBJ1-2, with D unresolved. This CDR3 has 12 amino acids. Trimming removed 5 bases from V and 3 bases from J, with 7 bases in between. The V gene's germline CDR1 is SGHAT and CDR2 FQNNGV. In DNA, the CDR3 is TGTGCCAGCAGCCAGAATGACTATGGCTACACCTTC. It encodes CASSQNDYGYTF.

This clonotype was seen ten or more times. The DNA of the CDR3 is TGCGCCAGCAGCTTGGTTCTAGCGGGAGATACGCAGTATTTT. As protein: CASSLVLAGDTQYF. J is TRBJ2-3 and V is TRBV5-1; 8 bases are a match to TRBD2. The germline gives CDR1 SGHRS, CDR2 YFSETQ. V shed 0 bases, J shed 5 bases, and the junction held 2 bases outside the gene matches. This CDR3 is built from 14 residues.

Regarding this clonotype: This clone may be a read error of a much larger clone one base away. The rearrangement uses TRBV5-1 and TRBJ2-7; 10 bases line up with TRBD1. The CDR3 has 15 amino acids. V lost 1 base and J lost 6; bases outside the gene matches: 7. CDR1 SGHRS and CDR2 YFSETQ come from the germline V gene. The CDR3 nucleotides read TGCGCCAGCAGCTTGTGGGGACAGGGGTTCTGCGAGCAGTACTTC. Encoded protein: CASSLWGQGFCEQYF.

This clonotype has a single count. The chain combines TRBV5-1 with TRBJ2-7; 9 bases are shared with TRBD2. This CDR3 is built from 15 residues. Germline-derived CDR1 and CDR2 are SGHRS and YFSETQ. The V segment lost 0 bases and the J segment 3 bases; nucleotides outside the gene matches: 4. The chain's CDR3 is CASSLEGTSSYEQYF. Here the CDR3 DNA reads TGCGCCAGCAGCTTGGAGGGGACTAGCAGCTACGAGCAGTACTTC.

This clonotype was seen only a few times. The V gene is TRBV12-3 or TRBV12-4, the J gene TRBJ2-2, with TRBD1 identical over 10 bases. Trimming removed 5 bases from V and 2 bases from J; junction bases left unmatched: 5. The CDR3 consists of 16 residues. CDR3 amino acids: CASSRGTGDNTGELFF. The CDR3 DNA reads as TGTGCCAGCAGTCGCGGGACAGGGGATAACACCGGGGAGCTGTTTTTT.

The chain joins TRBV6-5 to TRBJ2-1, with D tentatively TRBD1 (6 bases). V was trimmed by 0 bases and J by 9 bases, leaving 18 bases between them. The CDR3 runs to 16 residues. Germline V gene lookup returns CDR1 MNHEY and CDR2 SVGAGI. CDR3 amino acids: CASSYSTGASSGEQFF. The CDR3 coding sequence is TGTGCCAGCAGTTACTCGACAGGCGCGTCGTCAGGTGAGCAGTTCTTC.

This clonotype occurred a few times. The rearrangement links TRBV27 to TRBJ1-2, with 11 bases identical to TRBD1. Germline V gene data show CDR1 as MNHEY and CDR2 as SMNVEV (reference sequence). This CDR3 region has 16 residues. The V gene end was trimmed by 6 bases and the J gene end by 0 bases; junction bases not matched to a gene: 6. The CDR3 loop reads CASSRTGGPANYGYTF. The CDR3 DNA sequence: TGTGCCAGCAGCAGGACAGGGGGCCCAGCTAACTATGGCTACACCTTC.

This clonotype was recorded at least ten times. The chain combines TRBV28 with TRBJ2-7, with no clear D. V lost 4 bases and J 3 bases, leaving 25 bases between the germline ends. CDR3 length: 18 amino acids. Germline assignment: CDR1 MDHEN and CDR2 SYDVKM. The CDR3 loop reads CASSSPRQAPQWFYEQYF. The CDR3 DNA reads as TGTGCCAGCAGTTCCCCCCGGCAGGCCCCGCAGTGGTTCTACGAGCAGTACTTC. The full variable domain, its missing parts supplied by reference TRBV28 and TRBJ2-7, is DVKVTQSSRYLVKRTGEKVFLECVQDMDHENMFWYRQDPGLGLRLIYFSYDVKMKEKGDIPEGYSVSREKKERFSLILESASTNQTSMYLCASSSPRQAPQWFYEQYFGPGTRLTVT.